This record concerns one T cell receptor (beta chain) sequence. Its antigen remains unknown. Naive CD8 isolation took CD45RO-negative cells positively selected for CCR7 and excluded terminally differentiated effector memory CD45RA+ cells. The record originates from a study of shared clonotypes between healthy human individuals. This CDR3 spans 15 amino acids. Per the germline V gene, CDR1 is SGHAT and CDR2 is FQNNGV. The ends lost 5 bases at V and 4 bases at J; junction bases unmatched: 7. Overall study results and limits: Clonotype sharing among donors was expected to depend on sequencing depth. Sharing across several donors was seen in 4.5% to 6.5% of naive CD4 clonotypes.

Authors' analysis steps: ImmunoSEQ output held junction-only sequences without quality scores, so filtering differed. The table came from immunoSEQ multiplex PCR; TCRdb's copy has only in-frame clones and leaves some out. V and J calls and clone size are those listed in that table; D and trimming were worked out from the DNA. The sample shows around 2,000,000 clones, approximately 94% of them seen only once. The sequenced sample consisted of naive CD8+ T cells sorted from blood. The chain has TRBV11-2 and TRBJ2-3, with TRBD1 identical over 9 bases. The receptor's source is a man between 18 and 29 years old in good health. The CDR3 sequence: CASSLYRGLADTQYF. The CDR3 nucleotides are TGTGCCAGCAGCCTGTACAGGGGGCTGGCAGATACGCAGTATTTT.